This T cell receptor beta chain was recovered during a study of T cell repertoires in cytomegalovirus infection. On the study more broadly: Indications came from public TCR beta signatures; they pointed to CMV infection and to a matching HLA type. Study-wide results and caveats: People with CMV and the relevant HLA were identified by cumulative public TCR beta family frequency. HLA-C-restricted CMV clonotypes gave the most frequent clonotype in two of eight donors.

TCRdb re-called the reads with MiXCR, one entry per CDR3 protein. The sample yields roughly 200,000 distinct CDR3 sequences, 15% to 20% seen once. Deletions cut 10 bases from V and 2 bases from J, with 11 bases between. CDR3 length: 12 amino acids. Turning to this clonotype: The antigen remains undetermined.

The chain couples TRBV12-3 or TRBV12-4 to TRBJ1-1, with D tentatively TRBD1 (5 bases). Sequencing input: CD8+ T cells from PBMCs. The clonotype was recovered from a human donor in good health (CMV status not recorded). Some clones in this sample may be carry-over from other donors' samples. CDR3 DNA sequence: TGTGCCACCAGGGTCTTTAACACTGAAGCTTTCTTT. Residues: CATRVFNTEAFF.